The TCR beta chain under discussion was sequenced for a study of blood T cell repertoires in COVID-19. Whole-study context: The samples span acute and convalescent COVID-19 from the United States, Italy and Spain. In each case, the material was cDNA or gDNA derived from T cells, B-cell-depleted T cells, or PBMCs.

Trimming pared 3 bases from V and 2 bases from J, leaving 10 bases between. CDR1 is KGHSH and CDR2 is LQKENI in the germline V gene. This CDR3 is 14 amino acids long. Authors' data handling: Reference gene primer amplification in the assay estimated nucleated cell counts. TCRdb keeps only in-frame clones here, not all; method: immunoSEQ multiplex PCR. The V and J calls and the clone size are those of that table, but D and trimming were determined from the DNA. Among about 44,000 clones listed, 85% to 90% were seen once. This clonotype was obtained from a human donor in a cohort sampled during active COVID-19. Material for sequencing was peripheral blood. J is TRBJ1-1 and V is TRBV18, with a possible D match to TRBD1 (6 bases). Here the CDR3 DNA reads TGTGCCAGCTCACCCGCAGGGGCTAACACTGAAGCTTTCTTT. This encodes CASSPAGANTEAFF.